The rows below give T cell receptor beta chains drawn from one sample of a study of regulatory T cells in long-lasting Graves disease. Using its own MiXCR run on the multiplex PCR reads, TCRdb lists one record per CDR3 protein. The sample shows approximately 350,000 distinct CDR3 sequences, about an eighth of them seen only once. These same records also appear under a second study, on T cells in Graves' hyperthyroidism and ophthalmopathy.

Sequences were derived from peripheral blood mononuclear cells (PBMCs), sampled at new diagnosis, from a patient treated with antithyroid drugs. Receptors originate from a young woman with Graves disease. CDR3s include the opening cysteine and the closing phenylalanine or tryptophan. The D gene is left open where the match is weak. Rows give clone size only sometimes, using once, few, many, or a class for an expanded clone.

TRBV19	-	-	TRBJ2-5	TGTGCCAGTAGTATTTCCCAGGAAGAAGAGACCCAGTACTTC	CASSISQEEETQYF
TRBV7-2	-	few	TRBJ2-2	TGTGCCAGCAGCGCAGGCAGGGGGGCCGGGGAGCTGTTTTTT	CASSAGRGAGELFF
TRBV7-2	-	few	TRBJ2-1	TGTGCCAGCGGTCGCAAGGGGGGGATAAACAATGAGCAGTTCTTC	CASGRKGGINNEQFF
TRBV6-1	TRBD2	many	TRBJ2-2	TGTGCCAGCAATAGAGTAGCGGGGGCCTACACCGGGGAGCTGTTTTTT	CASNRVAGAYTGELFF
TRBV12-3/TRBV12-4	-	many	TRBJ2-1	TGTGCCAGCAGCCAGACTAGTGAGCAGTTCTTC	CASSQTSEQFF
TRBV19	-	few	TRBJ2-2	TGTGCCAGTAGTACAGTCTTAAACACCGGGGAGCTGTTTTTT	CASSTVLNTGELFF
TRBV27	TRBD1	many	TRBJ1-2	TGTGCCAGCAGTTTCTCCGGACAGGGGAACTATGGCTACACCTTC	CASSFSGQGNYGYTF
TRBV6-1	-	-	TRBJ2-6	TGTGCCAGCAGCTACTCCCCACTAGCATCTTTTGGGGCCAACGTCCTGACTTTC	CASSYSPLASFGANVLTF
TRBV12-3/TRBV12-4	-	many	TRBJ2-5	TGTGCCAGCAGTTTATTTGAGACCCAGTACTTC	CASSLFETQYF
TRBV7-9	-	many	TRBJ2-5	TGTGCCAGCAGATTAAAAGAGCAGGGGACAGAGACCCAGTACTTC	CASRLKEQGTETQYF
TRBV2	TRBD2	many	TRBJ2-1	TGTGCCAGCATAGCGGGGGGGGGCTACAATGAGCAGTTCTTC	CASIAGGGYNEQFF
TRBV20-1	TRBD2	many	TRBJ2-5	TGCAGTGCCGCCCCCGGGACTAGCGACAGGAAGACCCAGTACTTC	CSAAPGTSDRKTQYF
TRBV6-1	TRBD1	many	TRBJ1-1	TGTGCCAGCACAGTTACGGGGACAGGGCGGATAGCTTTCTTT	CASTVTGTGRIAFF
TRBV11-3	-	many	TRBJ2-2	TGTGCCAGCAGCCCCTCAGGGGGGGACACCGGGGAGCTGTTTTTT	CASSPSGGDTGELFF
TRBV7-9	TRBD1	few	TRBJ2-5	TGTGCCAGCAGACCCCGGACAGGGTTTAAGACCCAGTACTTC	CASRPRTGFKTQYF
TRBV7-8	TRBD1	-	TRBJ1-2	TGTGCCAGCAGCTTAGCACACCGGGACAGCATTCTCTATGGCTACACCTTC	CASSLAHRDSILYGYTF
TRBV28	-	many	TRBJ1-6	TGTGCCAGCAGGACTGATTCACCCCTCCACTTT	CASRTDSPLHF
TRBV7-9	-	many	TRBJ1-4	TGTGCCAGCAGCTTCGAAACGGATGAAAAACTGTTTTTT	CASSFETDEKLFF
TRBV27	-	many	TRBJ1-2	TGTGCCAGTAGAACTTCCATGGTTTGGTATAGTCATGGCTACACCTTC	CASRTSMVWYSHGYTF